Each of the 21 T cell receptor beta chains below was sequenced from the same sample in a study of T cell responses to AZD1222 COVID-19 vaccine. Only in-frame clones appear in the TCRdb table, and some are missing; sequencing was by immunoSEQ multiplex PCR. The top ten hold 9.3% of the sample, which has about 73,000 clones, roughly nine tenths seen once. The sequencing used peripheral blood, collected 28 days after the second AZD1222 dose. These receptor sequences come from an adult who received the AZD1222 COVID-19 vaccine.

The chain is built from TRBV9 and TRBJ1-1; D possibly corresponds to TRBD1 (5 bases). Germline loops: CDR1 SGDLS, CDR2 YYNGEE. V shed 0 bases and J shed 6 bases, with 15 bases lying between them. The CDR3 extends over 15 amino acids. The CDR3 spells CASSVVGTPVAEAFF. DNA of the CDR3: TGTGCCAGCAGCGTAGTGGGGACCCCCGTTGCTGAAGCTTTCTTT.

This clone was detected once. The CDR3 spells CASSLGGSSSYEQYF. As DNA, the CDR3 is TGTGCCAGCAGCTTAGGGGGCTCGAGCTCCTACGAGCAGTACTTC. The rearrangement joins TRBV7-2 to TRBJ2-7; tentatively, D is TRBD1 (5 bases). This CDR3 spans 15 amino acids. V lost 1 base and J 0 bases, leaving 10 bases between the germline ends. Germline CDR1 SGHTA, CDR2 FQGNSA.

The rearrangement uses TRBV29-1 and TRBJ2-3; 9 bases are a match to TRBD2. V dropped 2 bases and J dropped 1; count of bases not matched to a gene: 4. The CDR3 is made up of 15 amino acids. Per germline, CDR1 SQVTM and CDR2 ANQGSEA. The CDR3 nucleotides read TGCAGCGTTGAAATAGCGGGGGTTGGCACAGATACGCAGTATTTT. Its translation: CSVEIAGVGTDTQYF.

The chain recombines TRBV11-2 with TRBJ2-1, with D possibly called TRBD1 or TRBD2 (6 bases each). From germline, CDR1 is SGHAT and CDR2 FQNNGV. Trimming removed 5 bases from V and 2 bases from J, with 13 bases in between. CDR3 length: 15 residues. The CDR3 protein is CASSRGGLPYNEQFF. DNA for the CDR3: TGTGCCAGCAGCCGAGGGGGGTTGCCCTACAATGAGCAGTTCTTC.

This chain joins TRBV28 and TRBJ1-4, with D perhaps matching TRBD1 (5 bases). The CDR3 spans 15 residues. Germline CDR1 reads MDHEN; CDR2 reads SYDVKM. V was trimmed by 3 bases and J by 5 bases, leaving 13 bases between them. CDR3 coding DNA: TGTGCCAGCAGTTTGAGGGGCGCTCGGAATGAAAAACTGTTTTTT. Translated: CASSLRGARNEKLFF.

This clone was seen a single time. The chain uses TRBV6-2 or TRBV6-3 and TRBJ2-2; 14 nucleotides align to TRBD2. Trimming at V came to 5 bases and at J to 6 bases, leaving 17 bases not matched to a gene. The CDR3 totals 20 residues. Germline V gene sequence: CDR1 MNHEY, CDR2 SVGEGT. CDR3 residues: CASSAKPGTSGRGGAGELFF. In DNA form, the CDR3 reads TGTGCCAGCAGTGCCAAACCCGGGACTAGCGGGAGAGGAGGCGCCGGGGAGCTGTTTTTT.

The chain has TRBV7-2 and TRBJ1-4; D not resolved. Per the germline V gene, CDR1 is SGHTA and CDR2 is FQGNSA. The germline V and J ends were trimmed by 2 bases and 3 bases, with 4 bases remaining between them. CDR3 size: 13 residues. DNA for the CDR3: TGTGCCAGCAGCTTAATTCCTAATGAAAAACTGTTTTTT. Protein sequence: CASSLIPNEKLFF.

The chain recombines TRBV7-2 with TRBJ1-5; TRBD1 aligns across 7 bases. V shed 6 bases and J 5 bases; nucleotides not matched to a gene: 7. Germline CDR1 reads SGHTA; CDR2 reads FQGNSA. The CDR3 is 14 residues long. The CDR3 loop reads CASSRRGRDQPQHF. In nucleotides, the CDR3 is TGTGCCAGCAGTCGCAGGGGGAGGGATCAGCCCCAGCATTTT.

This chain links TRBV28 with TRBJ2-7; the match to TRBD1 covers 9 bases. The ends lost 3 bases at V and 2 bases at J; junction bases unmatched: 5. The V gene's germline CDR1 is MDHEN and CDR2 SYDVKM. The CDR3 covers 15 residues. The CDR3 protein is CASSFGGQGPYEQYF. CDR3 coding DNA: TGTGCCAGCAGTTTCGGGGGACAGGGTCCCTACGAGCAGTACTTC.

This chain links TRBV7-8 with TRBJ2-7; D possibly uses TRBD1 or TRBD2 (5 bases each). The CDR3 is 15 amino acids. The germline V gene has CDR1 SGHVS and CDR2 FQNEAQ. V gave up 5 bases and J gave up 5 bases, with 19 bases separating them. DNA of the CDR3: TGTGCCAGCAGCCCTCCGGGACGGACAATTAACGAGCAGTACTTC. Amino acid sequence: CASSPPGRTINEQYF. The full variable domain, with the rest looked up from reference TRBV7-8 and TRBJ2-7, is GAGVSQSPRYKVAKRGQDVALRCDPISGHVSLFWYQQALGQGPEFLTYFQNEAQLDKSGLPSDRFFAERPEGSVSTLKIQRTQQEDSAVYLCASSPPGRTINEQYFGPGTRLTVT.

This CDR3 reads CASTFRGSSYNSPLHF. The CDR3 DNA follows: TGTGCCAGTACATTCCGGGGAAGCTCCTATAATTCACCCCTCCACTTT. The gene calls are TRBV19 and TRBJ1-6; no clear D. Germline V gene lookup returns CDR1 LNHDA and CDR2 SQIVND (reference sequence). Trimming took 7 bases from V and 0 from J, leaving 13 bases between them. This CDR3 region has 16 residues.

This clone was seen just once. The chain uses TRBV6-1 and TRBJ1-2; D gene ambiguous. The CDR3 consists of 15 residues. Trimming removed 1 base from V and 6 bases from J, with 15 bases in between. The germline V gene has CDR1 MNHNS and CDR2 SASEGT. DNA for the CDR3: TGTGCCAGCAGTGAAGATCCAGGCTCTTACGATGGCTACACCTTC. It is translated as CASSEDPGSYDGYTF.

The V call is TRBV3-1 (or the pseudogene TRBV3-2), the J call TRBJ2-5; 8 nucleotides align to TRBD1. The germline CDR1 and CDR2 sequences are LGHDT and YNNKEL (reference sequence). The junction had 6 bases not matched to a gene; V was cut back by 4 bases and J by 5 bases. The CDR3 extends over 14 amino acids. The CDR3 nucleotides are TGTGCCAGCAGCCGATGGACAGGGTGGGAGACCCAGTACTTC. Its translation: CASSRWTGWETQYF.

This clone was detected only once. The V gene is TRBV7-2, the J gene TRBJ2-1; D is possibly TRBD2 (5 bases). The germline V gene has CDR1 SGHTA and CDR2 FQGNSA. The CDR3 length is 15 residues. V was pared by 6 bases and J by 3 bases, with 15 bases between. DNA for the CDR3: TGTGCCAGCAGGGAGCGCGGGCCACGCTACAATGAGCAGTTCTTC. Translation: CASRERGPRYNEQFF. Full variable domain (outside the CDR3, taken from reference TRBV7-2 and TRBJ2-1): GAGVSQSPSNKVTEKGKDVELRCDPISGHTALYWYRQSLGQGLEFLIYFQGNSAPDKSGLPSDRFSAERTGGSVSTLTIQRTQQEDSAVYLCASRERGPRYNEQFFGPGTRLTVL.

The genes are TRBV19 and TRBJ1-4; no firm D call. Germline-derived CDR1 and CDR2 are LNHDA and SQIVND (reference sequence). The germline V and J ends were trimmed by 9 bases and 8 bases, with 16 bases remaining between them. The CDR3 covers 13 residues. The CDR3 spells CASRSPPGEKLFF. As DNA, the CDR3 is TGTGCCAGCCGCTCCCCCCCCGGAGAAAAACTGTTTTTT.

The table lists this clone with a count of one. The rearrangement joins TRBV6-1 to TRBJ1-1; tentative D call: TRBD1 (5 bases). The CDR3 contains 12 residues. With 7 bases removed from V and 1 base from J, the gap between germline ends came to 7 bases. Germline V lookup: CDR1 MNHNS, CDR2 SASEGT. The chain's CDR3 is CASNQGNTEAFF. CDR3 bases: TGTGCCAGCAATCAGGGGAACACTGAAGCTTTCTTT.

This rearrangement joins TRBV9 to TRBJ2-6; the D is unclear. V dropped 1 base and J dropped 0 bases, with 2 bases sitting between them. The CDR3 sequence is 14 residues long. Germline V gives CDR1 SGDLS, CDR2 YYNGEE. The CDR3 region is CASSVSSGANVLTF. CDR3 DNA: TGTGCCAGCAGCGTATCCTCTGGGGCCAACGTCCTGACTTTC.

There are a few counts of this clone. This chain uses TRBV27 with TRBJ1-1; no reliable D call. The V and J ends lost 4 bases and 6 bases respectively, with 15 bases between them. Germline V gene sequence: CDR1 MNHEY, CDR2 SMNVEV (reference sequence). CDR3 length: 14 residues. The CDR3 is CASSSNPLGSEAFF. The CDR3 DNA sequence: TGTGCCAGCAGTTCCAACCCTCTGGGCTCTGAAGCTTTCTTT.

The chain carries TRBV5-6 and TRBJ1-1, with D tentatively TRBD1 (5 bases). The V gene's germline CDR1 is SGHDT and CDR2 YYEEEE. This CDR3 contains 14 residues. V lost 5 bases, J lost 4 bases, and 15 bases lay in between. CDR3 in amino acids: CASRMYGGSTEAFF. In nucleotides, the CDR3 is TGTGCCAGCAGGATGTATGGGGGATCCACTGAAGCTTTCTTT.

The rearrangement uses TRBV9 and TRBJ2-5; the match to TRBD2 covers 8 bases. CDR3 length equals 15 residues. CDR1 is SGDLS and CDR2 is YYNGEE in the germline V gene. J was trimmed by 5 bases and V by 2 bases; bases with no gene match: 8. The CDR3 is CASSVGAGDGETQYF. In DNA, the CDR3 is TGTGCCAGCAGCGTGGGAGCGGGGGACGGGGAGACCCAGTACTTC. Drawing the rest from reference TRBV9 and TRBJ2-5, the complete variable domain is DSGVTQTPKHLITATGQRVTLRCSPRSGDLSVYWYQQSLDQGLQFLIQYYNGEERAKGNILERFSAQQFPDLHSELNLSSLELGDSALYFCASSVGAGDGETQYFGPGTRLLVL.

This clone was seen a single time. The chain carries TRBV7-9 and TRBJ2-1; no clear D. This CDR3 contains 15 residues. Germline V gives CDR1 SEHNR, CDR2 FQNEAQ (reference sequence). V gave up 5 bases and J gave up 0 bases, with 11 bases separating them. The CDR3 loop is CASSQTWFSYNEQFF. Written as DNA, the CDR3 is TGTGCCAGCAGCCAAACTTGGTTCTCCTACAATGAGCAGTTCTTC.